This passage covers 5 T cell receptor beta chains from one sample sequenced in a study of OX40 agonist ivuxolimab in advanced cancers. The assay was immunoSEQ multiplex PCR, and TCRdb's table has in-frame clones only and misses some. The sample records some 30,000 clones, roughly 68% being singletons. The sequencing here drew on CD4+ or CD8+ T cells sorted from blood, taken in a trial of the OX40 agonist ivuxolimab. The receptors stem from an adult with an advanced solid tumor such as melanoma, head and neck, liver or kidney cancer.

This chain links TRBV6-6 with TRBJ1-4; 10 nucleotides align to TRBD1. CDR1 MNHNY and CDR2 SVGAGI come from the germline V gene (reference sequence). J lost 7 bases, V lost 6 bases, and 11 bases had no gene match. The CDR3 runs to 16 residues. The CDR3 DNA sequence: TGTGCCAGCAGCCCCCCCCGACAGGGGGCATCTGAAAAACTGTTTTTT. This sequence encodes CASSPPRQGASEKLFF.

This clone was recorded many times. The rearrangement joins TRBV19 to TRBJ1-5; perhaps TRBD1 as D (5 bases). The V and J ends lost 3 bases and 3 bases respectively, with 15 bases between them. CDR3 size: 16 residues. CDR1 LNHDA and CDR2 SQIVND come from the germline V gene (reference sequence). Written as DNA, the CDR3 is TGTGCCAGTAGTATGGGTGACAGAGAACTCAATCAGCCCCAGCATTTT. Encoded protein: CASSMGDRELNQPQHF.

This chain uses TRBV5-1 with TRBJ1-2; D remains unclear. The CDR3 extends over 16 amino acids. Looked up from germline, CDR1 is SGHRS and CDR2 is YFSETQ. V lost 0 bases, J lost 4 bases, and 16 bases lay in between. CDR3 in amino acids: CASSLGAPRDGYGYTF. The CDR3 region has the DNA TGCGCCAGCAGCTTGGGAGCACCCCGGGATGGCTATGGCTACACCTTC.

J is TRBJ2-2 and V is TRBV5-1; 7 nucleotides line up with TRBD2. The germline V gene encodes CDR1 SGHRS and CDR2 YFSETQ. Trimming took 4 bases from V and 1 from J; bases not matched to a gene: 4. The CDR3 contains 15 residues. This chain's CDR3 is CASSRAGMNTGELFF. The CDR3 DNA reads TGCGCCAGCAGCCGAGCGGGGATGAACACCGGGGAGCTGTTTTTT.

This clone was detected a few times. This rearrangement joins TRBV9 to TRBJ1-2; D possibly corresponds to TRBD1 (5 bases). In germline, CDR1 is SGDLS, CDR2 YYNGEE. There are 13 residues in the CDR3. The V end was cut by 0 bases, the J end by 4 bases, with 7 bases between. CDR3 sequence: CASSVGQGYGYTF. CDR3 coding DNA: TGTGCCAGCAGCGTAGGGCAGGGCTATGGCTACACCTTC.